Listed here are 15 T cell receptor beta chains from one sample, sequenced in a study of cytomegalovirus exposure and HLA in healthy donors. In the PCR, 60 Vbeta and 13 Jbeta primers were used. Sequenced by immunoSEQ multiplex PCR; TCRdb stores in-frame clones only, minus some. The table shows about 120,000 clones, with around 85% occurring only once. The material sequenced was PBMCs. These receptors all come from a man aged 30 to 39 in good health and CMV-seronegative.

The genes are TRBV7-2 and TRBJ2-3; 11 nucleotides agree with TRBD2. Germline V gene lookup returns CDR1 SGHTA and CDR2 FQGNSA. The CDR3 totals 15 residues. The V and J ends lost 2 bases and 5 bases, in that order; junction bases with no gene match: 3. The CDR3, as DNA: TGTGCCAGCAGCTTACTAGCGGGGGGTCTAGATACGCAGTATTTT. Amino acids: CASSLLAGGLDTQYF.

This clone has a handful of counts. The V and J genes are TRBV7-2 and TRBJ2-4; weak D call: TRBD2 (6 bases). V was trimmed by 2 bases and J by 0 bases, leaving 11 bases between them. Germline V gene sequence: CDR1 SGHTA, CDR2 FQGNSA. The CDR3 loop spans 16 amino acids. CDR3 in DNA: TGTGCCAGCAGCTTACGAGTGGGACTAGCCAAAAACATTCAGTACTTC. This codes for CASSLRVGLAKNIQYF.

V is TRBV28 and J is TRBJ2-5; TRBD2 matches 9 bases. The CDR3 loop spans 16 amino acids. The V gene's germline CDR1 is MDHEN and CDR2 SYDVKM. With 5 bases clipped from V and 0 bases from J, the junction kept 7 bases outside the gene matches. The CDR3 region has the DNA TGTGCCAGCAGTCACCTGGGACTAGCTGACCAAGAGACCCAGTACTTC. Translating gives CASSHLGLADQETQYF.

The chain has TRBV29-1 and TRBJ2-7; maybe TRBD2 (7 bases). This CDR3 has 11 residues. In germline, CDR1 is SQVTM, CDR2 ANQGSEA. Deletions cut 5 bases from V and 11 bases from J, with 16 bases between. This CDR3 is CSVKRGAGEYF. CDR3 coding DNA: TGCAGCGTTAAAAGGGGGGCGGGGGAGTACTTC.

This chain links TRBV9 with TRBJ1-3; no reliable D call. The CDR3 extends over 14 amino acids. V was clipped by 0 bases and J by 7 bases, with 11 bases between them. The germline gives CDR1 SGDLS, CDR2 YYNGEE. DNA of the CDR3: TGTGCCAGCAGCGTAGATCCGGCGGGGAACACCATATATTTT. Translating gives CASSVDPAGNTIYF.

The V call is TRBV18, the J call TRBJ1-2, with D possibly being TRBD1 (6 bases). The germline V gene has CDR1 KGHSH and CDR2 LQKENI. V was trimmed by 5 bases and J by 4 bases, leaving 14 bases between them. The CDR3 length is 14 residues. The CDR3 nucleotides read TGTGCCAGCTCATTCAGGGGAGAATTCTATGGCTACACCTTC. It yields the protein CASSFRGEFYGYTF.

The rearrangement uses TRBV5-1 and TRBJ2-2, with D uncertain. The CDR3 consists of 15 residues. V was trimmed by 5 bases and J by 4 bases, leaving 15 bases between them. The germline gives CDR1 SGHRS, CDR2 YFSETQ. CDR3 DNA sequence: TGCGCCAGCAGTTTCGACTCCGCCGGCACCGGGGAGCTGTTTTTT. The encoded protein is CASSFDSAGTGELFF. The whole variable domain, filled in from reference TRBV5-1 and TRBJ2-2, reads KAGVTQTPRYLIKTRGQQVTLSCSPISGHRSVSWYQQTPGQGLQFLFEYFSETQRNKGNFPGRFSGRQFSNSRSEMNVSTLELGDSALYLCASSFDSAGTGELFFGEGSRLTVL.

This clone was seen a few times. The V and J genes are TRBV5-1 and TRBJ2-1, with D possibly being TRBD2 (6 bases). Looked up from germline, CDR1 is SGHRS and CDR2 is YFSETQ. The CDR3 contains 17 residues. The V gene lost 4 bases and the J gene lost 0 bases, with 17 bases spanning the gap. The CDR3 bases are TGCGCCAGCAGCACCCTAGGGGACGGGAGCTCCTACAATGAGCAGTTCTTC. This translates into CASSTLGDGSSYNEQFF.

The chain carries TRBV27 and TRBJ2-5; 8 positions match TRBD2. Trimming cost V 5 bases and J 0 bases; bases outside gene matches: 14. There are 18 residues in the CDR3. The germline CDR1 and CDR2 sequences are MNHEY and SMNVEV (reference sequence). CDR3 in DNA: TGTGCCAGCAGTCCCCGCCCAGCGGGGGACCCGTACCAAGAGACCCAGTACTTC. Amino acids: CASSPRPAGDPYQETQYF.

The rearrangement joins TRBV7-9 to TRBJ2-7; 8 bases map to TRBD1. CDR1 is SEHNR, CDR2 FQNEAQ, per germline (reference sequence). The CDR3 contains 15 residues. V gave up 4 bases and J gave up 5 bases; unmatched junction bases: 10. CDR3 in amino acids: CASSSRDRKIDEQYF. DNA of the CDR3: TGTGCCAGCAGCTCCCGGGACAGGAAAATTGACGAGCAGTACTTC.

This clone has a handful of counts. The rearrangement joins TRBV5-6 to TRBJ2-5; TRBD1 agrees at 7 bases. CDR1 and CDR2 from the germline V gene are SGHDT and YYEEEE. This CDR3 is built from 14 residues. The V and J ends lost 3 bases and 5 bases, in that order; junction bases with no gene match: 7. The CDR3 reads CASSSTGVAETQYF. In DNA, the CDR3 is TGTGCCAGCAGCTCCACAGGGGTCGCTGAGACCCAGTACTTC.

The genes are TRBV13 and TRBJ1-1; D is undetermined. Trimming stripped 2 bases from V and 1 base from J, with 5 bases between. Germline V gives CDR1 PRHDT, CDR2 FYEKMQ (reference sequence). CDR3 size: 13 residues. Written as DNA, the CDR3 is TGTGCCAGCAGCTTAAATCGGAACACTGAAGCTTTCTTT. It is translated as CASSLNRNTEAFF.

V gene TRBV7-2 combines with J gene TRBJ1-4, with TRBD1 as a possible D gene (5 bases). V shed 1 base and J shed 5 bases, with 11 bases lying between them. CDR1 is SGHTA, CDR2 FQGNSA, per germline. This CDR3 has 15 residues. CDR3 amino acids: CASSLVAGRNEKLFF. As DNA, the CDR3 is TGTGCCAGCAGCTTAGTCGCGGGGCGAAATGAAAAACTGTTTTTT.

The chain links TRBV6-1 to TRBJ1-1, with unresolved D. CDR3 length: 13 amino acids. CDR1 MNHNS and CDR2 SASEGT come from the germline V gene. V dropped 7 bases and J dropped 0 bases, with 9 bases sitting between them. The CDR3 sequence is CASKATVNTEAFF. CDR3 nucleotides: TGTGCCAGCAAGGCCACAGTGAACACTGAAGCTTTCTTT.

In this sample, this clone turned up once. This chain links TRBV19 with TRBJ1-2; D ambiguous. CDR1 LNHDA and CDR2 SQIVND come from the germline V gene (reference sequence). The CDR3 runs 16 residues. V lost 5 bases to trimming and J lost 1 base, with 17 bases between them. Here the CDR3 DNA reads TGTGCCAGTAGTCACACATCAGGCAATCTTAACTATGGCTACACCTTC. Protein: CASSHTSGNLNYGYTF. The whole variable domain, filled in from reference TRBV19 and TRBJ1-2, reads DGGITQSPKYLFRKEGQNVTLSCEQNLNHDAMYWYRQDPGQGLRLIYYSQIVNDFQKGDIAEGYSVSREKKESFPLTVTSAQKNPTAFYLCASSHTSGNLNYGYTFGSGTRLTVV.